This TCR beta chain was recovered during a study of blood T cell repertoires in COVID-19. The wider study: Acute and convalescent COVID-19 samples came from the United States, Italy and Spain.

Authors' data handling: Researchers report that nucleated cell counts were estimated from reference gene primer amplification. Some clones are missing from TCRdb's copy, which holds only in-frame ones; the method was immunoSEQ multiplex PCR. Clonal size and the V and J genes are those of that table, whereas D and trimming came from the DNA. The sample contains about 200,000 clones, around 86% of which appear only once. This CDR3 contains 15 residues. Germline trimming cut 3 bases from V and 6 bases from J; bases unmatched to any gene: 7. CDR1 is KGHDR and CDR2 is SFDVKD in the germline V gene. During active infection, Seattle patients enrolled and were then monitored through disease.

This sequence was found in a woman in her 50s with COVID-19, enrolled during active disease. The sequenced sample was peripheral blood. The rearrangement uses TRBV24-1 and TRBJ1-5; 7 bases align to TRBD1. In DNA, the CDR3 is TGTGCCACCAGTGATGGATCAGGGGACAGTCAGCCCCAGCATTTT. It specifies CATSDGSGDSQPQHF.